This paragraph reports one TCR beta chain. The antigen is unknown. Sequencing was preceded by expansion of antigen-specific CD4+ T cells with viral peptide pools in the ViraFEST assay. A roughly 10-day culture period preceded the isolation of CD4+ T cells. PCR confirmed that the person was infected with SARS-CoV-2 between March and December 2020. Vaccine administered to participants consisted of two doses of either BNT162b2 or mRNA-1273. These data originate in a study of vaccination effects on CD4 cells after COVID-19. Assay: immunoSEQ multiplex PCR; the TCRdb copy retains only in-frame clones and omits some. The profile covers fewer than 15,000 clones, with approximately 70% appearing a single time and 33% taken by the ten largest. CDR3 size: 17 residues. Germline V gene lookup returns CDR1 MNHEY and CDR2 SMNVEV (reference sequence). V lost 7 bases to trimming and J lost 4 bases, with 23 bases between them.

Study observations and caveats: In convalescents, spike-reactive clones (those seen post-vaccine) were mainly new vaccine-induced clones. Infection- and vaccine-induced clones contracted markedly late after vaccination.

The source of this sequence is a human donor who had a prior SARS-CoV-2 infection. Sequences were derived from CD4+ T cells from PBMCs cultured with HCoV-NL63 spike peptides, sampled after COVID-19 vaccination. V is TRBV27 and J is TRBJ2-4; D tentatively reads TRBD1 or TRBD2 (5 bases each). CDR3 bases: TGTGCCAGCACCCGACAATGGGGGAGCGGTGCTAAAAACATTCAGTACTTC. It codes for CASTRQWGSGAKNIQYF.